Presented here are 5 T cell receptor beta chains from one specimen sequenced in a study of T cell responses to AZD1222 COVID-19 vaccine. The repertoire was sequenced with immunoSEQ multiplex PCR; TCRdb's copy has only in-frame clones and lacks some. This table has 53,000 or so clones, 86% appearing once. The starting material was peripheral blood, obtained 28 days after the second AZD1222 dose. Source of these receptors: an adult who received the AZD1222 COVID-19 vaccine.

The rearrangement links TRBV7-2 to TRBJ2-7; 9 bases fit TRBD1. The germline V gene has CDR1 SGHTA and CDR2 FQGNSA. CDR3 length: 15 amino acids. Trimming cost V 5 bases and J 3 bases; bases outside gene matches: 8. The CDR3 loop reads CASSGRTGANYEQYF. The CDR3 DNA reads as TGTGCCAGCAGCGGGCGGACAGGGGCAAACTACGAGCAGTACTTC.

This chain links TRBV6-2 or TRBV6-3 with TRBJ2-3, with TRBD2 matching over 7 bases. J gave up 2 bases and V 8 bases, and 7 bases lay outside the gene matches. Germline-derived CDR1 and CDR2 are MNHEY and SVGEGT. The CDR3 contains 14 residues. The chain's CDR3 is CASCPGGPTDTQYF. CDR3 sequence (DNA): TGTGCCAGCTGCCCGGGAGGACCCACAGATACGCAGTATTTT.

The chain couples TRBV5-8 to TRBJ1-2, with D maybe TRBD1 (5 bases). The CDR3 has 13 residues. CDR1 and CDR2 from the germline V gene are SGHTS and YDEGEE. Trimming left V 4 bases short and J 6 bases short, with 13 bases between. The CDR3 nucleotides are TGTGCCAGCAGCCTTGGACCGGGGGATGGCTACACCTTC. This sequence encodes CASSLGPGDGYTF.

V is TRBV11-3 and J is TRBJ1-2; the match to TRBD1 covers 7 bases. The CDR3 is 15 amino acids. Germline CDR1 is SGHNT and CDR2 is YENEEA. The ends lost 0 bases at V and 8 bases at J; junction bases unmatched: 9. CDR3 residues: CASSLDQGQQDGYTF. The CDR3 DNA reads TGTGCCAGCAGCTTAGATCAGGGACAGCAGGACGGCTACACCTTC.

This clone occurred once. This chain uses TRBV7-8 with TRBJ2-3, with D perhaps being TRBD1 or TRBD2 (5 bases each). V lost 6 bases to trimming and J lost 12 bases, with 13 bases between them. The CDR3 loop spans 11 amino acids. CDR1 is SGHVS and CDR2 is FQNEAQ in the germline V gene. The CDR3 nucleotides read TGTGCCAGCAGTGTCGGGGCTTTTCAGTATTTT. Amino acids: CASSVGAFQYF.